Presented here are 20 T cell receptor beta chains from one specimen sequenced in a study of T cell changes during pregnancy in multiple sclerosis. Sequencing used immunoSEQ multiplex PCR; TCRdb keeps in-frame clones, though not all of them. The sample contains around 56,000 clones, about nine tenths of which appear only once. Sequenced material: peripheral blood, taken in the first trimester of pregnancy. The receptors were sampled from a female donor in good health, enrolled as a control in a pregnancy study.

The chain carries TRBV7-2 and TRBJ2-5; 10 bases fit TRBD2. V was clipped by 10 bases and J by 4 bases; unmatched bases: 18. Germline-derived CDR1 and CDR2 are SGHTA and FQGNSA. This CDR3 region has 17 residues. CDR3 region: CAKTGTPLAGTRETQYF. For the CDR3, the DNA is TGTGCCAAGACAGGGACCCCACTAGCGGGAACCCGAGAGACCCAGTACTTC. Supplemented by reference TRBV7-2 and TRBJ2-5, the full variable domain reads GAGVSQSPSNKVTEKGKDVELRCDPISGHTALYWYRQSLGQGLEFLIYFQGNSAPDKSGLPSDRFSAERTGGSVSTLTIQRTQQEDSAVYLCAKTGTPLAGTRETQYFGPGTRLLVL.

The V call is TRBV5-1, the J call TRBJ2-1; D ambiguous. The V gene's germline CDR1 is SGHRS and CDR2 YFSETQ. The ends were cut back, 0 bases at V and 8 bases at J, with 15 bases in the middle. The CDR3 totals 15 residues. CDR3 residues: CASSLAGAREDEQFF. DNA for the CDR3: TGCGCCAGCAGCTTGGCTGGAGCCAGAGAAGATGAGCAGTTCTTC.

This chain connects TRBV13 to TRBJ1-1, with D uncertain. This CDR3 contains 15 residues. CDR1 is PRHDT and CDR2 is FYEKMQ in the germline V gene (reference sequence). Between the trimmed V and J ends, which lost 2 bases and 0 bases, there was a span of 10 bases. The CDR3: CASSLMSSLNTEAFF. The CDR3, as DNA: TGTGCCAGCAGCTTAATGTCCAGTTTGAACACTGAAGCTTTCTTT.

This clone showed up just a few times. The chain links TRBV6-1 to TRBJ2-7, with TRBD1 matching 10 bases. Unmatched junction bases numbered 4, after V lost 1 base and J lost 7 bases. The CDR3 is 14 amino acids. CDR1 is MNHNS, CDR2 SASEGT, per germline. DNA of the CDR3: TGTGCCAGCAGTGAAGGACAGGGGGCGGAAGAGCAGTACTTC. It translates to CASSEGQGAEEQYF.

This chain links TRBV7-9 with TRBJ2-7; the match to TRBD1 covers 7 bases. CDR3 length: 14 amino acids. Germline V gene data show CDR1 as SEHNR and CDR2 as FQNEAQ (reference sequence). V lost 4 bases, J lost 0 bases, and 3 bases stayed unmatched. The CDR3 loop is CASSSRDSSYEQYF. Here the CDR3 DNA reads TGTGCCAGCAGCTCCCGGGACAGCTCCTACGAGCAGTACTTC. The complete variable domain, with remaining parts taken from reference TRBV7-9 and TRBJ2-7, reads DTGVSQNPRHKITKRGQNVTFRCDPISEHNRLYWYRQTLGQGPEFLTYFQNEAQLEKSRLLSDRFSAERPKGSFSTLEIQRTEQGDSAMYLCASSSRDSSYEQYFGPGTRLTVT.

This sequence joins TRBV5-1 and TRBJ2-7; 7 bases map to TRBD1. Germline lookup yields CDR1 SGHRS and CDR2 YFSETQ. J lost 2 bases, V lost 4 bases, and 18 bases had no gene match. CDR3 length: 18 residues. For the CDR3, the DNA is TGCGCCAGCAGCCGGGCCCCCGTGTCGGGACAGAGCCCCTACGAGCAGTACTTC. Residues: CASSRAPVSGQSPYEQYF.

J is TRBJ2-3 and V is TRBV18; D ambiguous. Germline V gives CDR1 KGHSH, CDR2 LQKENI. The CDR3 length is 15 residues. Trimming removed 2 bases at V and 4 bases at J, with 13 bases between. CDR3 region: CASSPGGPLADTQYF. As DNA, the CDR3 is TGTGCCAGCTCACCAGGTGGGCCCCTCGCAGATACGCAGTATTTT.

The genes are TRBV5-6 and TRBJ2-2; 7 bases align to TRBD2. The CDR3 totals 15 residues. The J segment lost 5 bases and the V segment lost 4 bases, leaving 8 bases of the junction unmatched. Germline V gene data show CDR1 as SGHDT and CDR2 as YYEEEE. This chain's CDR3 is CASSPDYGGTGELFF. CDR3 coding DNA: TGTGCCAGCAGCCCGGATTACGGGGGGACCGGGGAGCTGTTTTTT.

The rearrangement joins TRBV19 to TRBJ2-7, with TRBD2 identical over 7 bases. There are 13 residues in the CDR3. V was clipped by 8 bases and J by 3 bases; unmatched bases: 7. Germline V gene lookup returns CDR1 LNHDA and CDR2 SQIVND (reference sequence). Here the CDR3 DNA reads TGTGCCAGTCGGGGCGGGAGCTACTACGAGCAGTACTTC. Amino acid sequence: CASRGGSYYEQYF.

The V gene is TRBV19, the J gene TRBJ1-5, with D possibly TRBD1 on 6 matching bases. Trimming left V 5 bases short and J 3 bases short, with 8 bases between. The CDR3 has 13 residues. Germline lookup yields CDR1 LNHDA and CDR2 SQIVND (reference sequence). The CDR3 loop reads CASSGQFNQPQHF. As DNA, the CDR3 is TGTGCCAGTAGTGGACAGTTCAATCAGCCCCAGCATTTT.

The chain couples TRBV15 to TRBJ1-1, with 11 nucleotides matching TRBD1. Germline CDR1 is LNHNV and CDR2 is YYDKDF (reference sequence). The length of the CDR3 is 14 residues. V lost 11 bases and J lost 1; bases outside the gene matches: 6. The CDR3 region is CAGGTGGPNTEAFF. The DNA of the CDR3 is TGTGCCGGTGGGACAGGGGGTCCGAACACTGAAGCTTTCTTT.

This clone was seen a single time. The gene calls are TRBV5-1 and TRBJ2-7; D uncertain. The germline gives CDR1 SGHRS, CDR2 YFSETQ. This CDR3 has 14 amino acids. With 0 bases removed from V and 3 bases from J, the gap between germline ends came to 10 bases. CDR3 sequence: CASSLAAVYYEQYF. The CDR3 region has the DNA TGCGCCAGCAGCTTGGCGGCGGTGTACTACGAGCAGTACTTC. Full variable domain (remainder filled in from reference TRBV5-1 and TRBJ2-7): KAGVTQTPRYLIKTRGQQVTLSCSPISGHRSVSWYQQTPGQGLQFLFEYFSETQRNKGNFPGRFSGRQFSNSRSEMNVSTLELGDSALYLCASSLAAVYYEQYFGPGTRLTVT.

CDR3 DNA sequence: TGTGCCAGCAGTGATTCGGACAGCACCTACGAGCAGTACTTC. Translated: CASSDSDSTYEQYF. The chain has TRBV2 and TRBJ2-7; TRBD1 might be the D (6 bases). This CDR3 comprises 14 residues. V was pared by 3 bases and J by 2 bases, with 11 bases between. Germline assignment: CDR1 SNHLY and CDR2 FYNNEI.

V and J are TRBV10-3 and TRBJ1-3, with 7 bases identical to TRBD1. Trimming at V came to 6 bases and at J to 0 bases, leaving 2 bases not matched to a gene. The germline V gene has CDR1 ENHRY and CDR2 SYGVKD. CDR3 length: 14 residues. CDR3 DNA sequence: TGTGCCATCAGGACAGGGAGCTCTGGAAACACCATATATTTT. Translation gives CAIRTGSSGNTIYF.

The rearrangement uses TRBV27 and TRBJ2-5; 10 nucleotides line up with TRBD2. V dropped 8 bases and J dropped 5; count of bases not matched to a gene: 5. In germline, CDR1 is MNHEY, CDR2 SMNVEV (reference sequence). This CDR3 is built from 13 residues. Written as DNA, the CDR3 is TGTGCCAGCGCGCCAGCGGGAGGGGAGACCCAGTACTTC. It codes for CASAPAGGETQYF.

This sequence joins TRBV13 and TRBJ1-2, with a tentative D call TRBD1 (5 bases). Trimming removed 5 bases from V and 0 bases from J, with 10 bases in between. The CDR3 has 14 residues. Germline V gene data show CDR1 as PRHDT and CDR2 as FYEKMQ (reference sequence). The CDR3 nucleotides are TGTGCCAGCAGCCCCACAGGTACTAACTATGGCTACACCTTC. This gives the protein CASSPTGTNYGYTF.

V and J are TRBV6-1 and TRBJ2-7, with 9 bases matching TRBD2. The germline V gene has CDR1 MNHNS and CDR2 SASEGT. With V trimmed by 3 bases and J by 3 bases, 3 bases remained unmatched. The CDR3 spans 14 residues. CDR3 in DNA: TGTGCCAGCAGTGAGGGTAGCGGGGGCTACGAGCAGTACTTC. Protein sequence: CASSEGSGGYEQYF.

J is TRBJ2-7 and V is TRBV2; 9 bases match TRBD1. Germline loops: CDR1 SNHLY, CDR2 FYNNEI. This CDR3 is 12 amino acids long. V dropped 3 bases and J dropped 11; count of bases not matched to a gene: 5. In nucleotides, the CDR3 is TGTGCCAGCAGTGAGAGGGACAGGGTGGAGTACTTC. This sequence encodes CASSERDRVEYF. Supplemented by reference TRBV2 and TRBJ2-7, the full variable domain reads EPEVTQTPSHQVTQMGQEVILRCVPISNHLYFYWYRQILGQKVEFLVSFYNNEISEKSEIFDDQFSVERPDGSNFTLKIRSTKLEDSAMYFCASSERDRVEYFGPGTRLTVT.

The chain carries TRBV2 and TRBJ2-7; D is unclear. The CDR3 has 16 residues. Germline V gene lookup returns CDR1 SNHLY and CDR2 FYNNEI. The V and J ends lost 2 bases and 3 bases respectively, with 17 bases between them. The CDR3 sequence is CASSERQVPVIYEQYF. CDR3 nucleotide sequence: TGTGCCAGCAGTGAACGTCAGGTCCCCGTGATCTACGAGCAGTACTTC. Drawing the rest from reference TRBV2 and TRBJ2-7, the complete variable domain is EPEVTQTPSHQVTQMGQEVILRCVPISNHLYFYWYRQILGQKVEFLVSFYNNEISEKSEIFDDQFSVERPDGSNFTLKIRSTKLEDSAMYFCASSERQVPVIYEQYFGPGTRLTVT.

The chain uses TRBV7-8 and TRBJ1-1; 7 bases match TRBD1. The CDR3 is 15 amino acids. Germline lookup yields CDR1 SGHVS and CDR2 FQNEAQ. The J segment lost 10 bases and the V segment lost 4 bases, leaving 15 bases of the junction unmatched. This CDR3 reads CASSYLGQALHGAFF. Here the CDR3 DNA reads TGTGCCAGCAGCTATCTAGGACAGGCGCTTCACGGAGCTTTCTTT.